The text below deals with one T cell receptor beta chain. This sample was taken from a study of T cells in Graves' hyperthyroidism and ophthalmopathy. On the study more broadly: Initial diagnosis, before any treatment, was when peripheral blood was collected.

V lost 4 bases, J lost 9 bases, and 23 bases lay in between. Looked up from germline, CDR1 is SGHDT and CDR2 is YYEEEE. This CDR3 has 17 amino acids. Each patient was aged 18 to 65 and had newly diagnosed hyperthyroidism of under 2 months' duration. Clinicians diagnosed patients from clinical symptoms, serum thyroxine and TRAb, thyroid ultrasound and orbital computed tomography. PBMCs were derived from more than 8 ml fresh peripheral blood. There were TCR beta CDR3 regions amplified from RNA transcripts. When the TCR CDR3 underwent first-round RT-PCR, the HTBI primer set was used. TCRdb fed the multiplex PCR reads into MiXCR, producing one record per CDR3 protein. Of 210,000 or so distinct CDR3 sequences in the sample, approximately 17% are singletons; the top ten hold roughly 50%.

This receptor was obtained from a man in his fifties or sixties with Graves' hyperthyroidism. The specimen sequenced was blood. The rearrangement joins TRBV5-6 to TRBJ1-6; D might be TRBD1 (6 bases). CDR3 region: CASSRTDGQLGSSPLHF. As DNA, the CDR3 is TGTGCCAGCAGCCGAACGGATGGACAGCTCGGTAGTTCACCCCTCCACTTT.